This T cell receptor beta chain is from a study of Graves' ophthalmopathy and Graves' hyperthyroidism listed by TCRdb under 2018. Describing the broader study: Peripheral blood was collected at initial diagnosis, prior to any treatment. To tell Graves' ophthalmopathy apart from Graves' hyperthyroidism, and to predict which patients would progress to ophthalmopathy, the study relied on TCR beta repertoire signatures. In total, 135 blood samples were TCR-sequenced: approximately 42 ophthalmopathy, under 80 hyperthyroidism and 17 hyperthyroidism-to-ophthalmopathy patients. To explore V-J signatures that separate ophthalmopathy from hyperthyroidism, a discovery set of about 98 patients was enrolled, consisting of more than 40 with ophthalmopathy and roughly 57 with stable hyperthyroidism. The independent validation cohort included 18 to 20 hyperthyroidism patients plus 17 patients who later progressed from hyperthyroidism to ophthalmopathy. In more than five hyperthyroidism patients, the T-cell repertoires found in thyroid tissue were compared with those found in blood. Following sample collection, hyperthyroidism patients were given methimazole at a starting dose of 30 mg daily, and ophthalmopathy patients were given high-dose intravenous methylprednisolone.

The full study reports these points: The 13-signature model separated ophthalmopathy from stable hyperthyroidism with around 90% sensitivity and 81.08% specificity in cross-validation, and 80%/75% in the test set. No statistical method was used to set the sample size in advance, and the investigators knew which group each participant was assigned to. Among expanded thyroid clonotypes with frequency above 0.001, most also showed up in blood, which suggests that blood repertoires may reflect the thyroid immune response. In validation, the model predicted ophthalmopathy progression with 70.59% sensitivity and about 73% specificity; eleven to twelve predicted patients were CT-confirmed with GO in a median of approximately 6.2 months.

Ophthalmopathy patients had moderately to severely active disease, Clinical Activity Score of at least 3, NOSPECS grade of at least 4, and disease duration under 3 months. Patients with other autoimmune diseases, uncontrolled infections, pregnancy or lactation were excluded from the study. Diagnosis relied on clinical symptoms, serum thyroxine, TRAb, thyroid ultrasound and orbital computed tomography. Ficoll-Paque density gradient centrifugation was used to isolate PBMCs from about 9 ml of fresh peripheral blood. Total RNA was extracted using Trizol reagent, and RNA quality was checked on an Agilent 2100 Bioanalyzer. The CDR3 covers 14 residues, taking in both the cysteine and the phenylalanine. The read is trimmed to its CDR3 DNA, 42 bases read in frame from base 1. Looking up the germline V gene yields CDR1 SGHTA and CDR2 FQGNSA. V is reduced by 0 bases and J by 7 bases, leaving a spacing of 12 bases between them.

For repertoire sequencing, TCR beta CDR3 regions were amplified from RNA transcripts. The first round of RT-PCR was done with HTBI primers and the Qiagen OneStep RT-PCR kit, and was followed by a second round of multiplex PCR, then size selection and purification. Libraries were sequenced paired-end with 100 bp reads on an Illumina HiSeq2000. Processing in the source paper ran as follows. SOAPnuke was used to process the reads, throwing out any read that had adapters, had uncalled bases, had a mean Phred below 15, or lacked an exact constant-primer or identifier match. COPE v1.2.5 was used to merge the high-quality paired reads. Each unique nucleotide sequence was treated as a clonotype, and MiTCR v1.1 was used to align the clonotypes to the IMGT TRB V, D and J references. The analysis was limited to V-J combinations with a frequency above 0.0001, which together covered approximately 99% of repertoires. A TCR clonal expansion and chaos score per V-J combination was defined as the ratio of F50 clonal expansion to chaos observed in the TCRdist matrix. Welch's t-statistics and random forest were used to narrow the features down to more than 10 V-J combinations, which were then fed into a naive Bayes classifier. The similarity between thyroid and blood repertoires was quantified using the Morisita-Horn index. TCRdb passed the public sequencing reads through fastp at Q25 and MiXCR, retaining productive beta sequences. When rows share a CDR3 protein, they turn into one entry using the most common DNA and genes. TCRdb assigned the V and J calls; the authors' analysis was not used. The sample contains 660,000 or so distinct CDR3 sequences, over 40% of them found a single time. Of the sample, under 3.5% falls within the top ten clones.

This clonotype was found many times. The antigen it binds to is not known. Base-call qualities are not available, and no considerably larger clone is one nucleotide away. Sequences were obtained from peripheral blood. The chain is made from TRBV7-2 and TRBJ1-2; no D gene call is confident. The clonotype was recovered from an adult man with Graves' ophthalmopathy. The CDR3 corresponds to CASSLATPISGYTF. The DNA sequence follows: TGTGCCAGCAGCTTAGCGACCCCCATCTCTGGCTACACCTTC.